The TCR beta chain under discussion was sequenced for a study of blood T cells in healthy people across ages. Across the whole study: Per two T cells, template switching captured roughly one barcoded beta molecule. Study results and caveats: Per million T cells, TCR beta diversity dropped about linearly as age rose.

In the case of this clonotype: Its matching antigen is unknown.

V dropped 3 bases and J dropped 6 bases, with 9 bases sitting between them. The CDR3 has 12 amino acids. Germline V CDR1 and CDR2: MDHEN, SYDVKM. With a J-beta primer mix and a sample-barcoded 5' primer, a second PCR ran about 7 to 12 cycles. Per-sample output comprised a minimum of 2.5 million paired-end reads containing CDR3. Each CDR3 protein gets one entry after TCRdb re-called the 5' RACE reads with MiXCR. The sample records hundreds of thousands of distinct CDR3 sequences, over 45% being singletons. Total RNA, at least 6 micrograms per sample, was extracted from PBMCs. The chain joins TRBV28 to TRBJ2-7, with D perhaps TRBD1 or TRBD2 (5 bases each). The source material was blood. This TCR came from a man aged 30-40 years in good health. CDR3 DNA sequence: TGTGCCAGCAGTTTCCGGGACCCCGAGCAGTACTTC. Its translation: CASSFRDPEQYF.